These T cell receptor beta chains were read from a single sample in a study of blood T cell repertoires in COVID-19. Some clones are missing from TCRdb's copy, which holds only in-frame ones; the method was immunoSEQ multiplex PCR. The sample consists of fewer than 50,000 clones, over 75% of them appearing once. The sequenced sample consisted of peripheral blood. The receptors come from a man between 35 and 55 years old with active or convalescent COVID-19. Each CDR3 is given with its conserved first and last residue. A D gene is named only where the DNA matches it firmly. A clone size is listed for some rows: how often the clone was seen (once, few, many), or a class if it is expanded.

D,J,V,size,DNA,CDR3
TRBD2,TRBJ2-7,TRBV30,.,TGTGCCTGGAGTCTCCCCGTGGGGGGGAGGCGGGGTGACGAGCAGTACTTC,CAWSLPVGGRRGDEQYF
TRBD2,TRBJ2-2,TRBV3-1/TRBV3-2,.,TGTGCCAGCAGCCAAGAGTCCAGACTAGCGGGAAACACCGGGGAGCTGTTTTTT,CASSQESRLAGNTGELFF
TRBD1,TRBJ1-5,TRBV4-3,.,TGCGCCAGCAGCCTTGGACAGGGCAGCCAGCCCCAGCATTTT,CASSLGQGSQPQHF
.,TRBJ2-1,TRBV9,.,TGTGCCAGCAGCGTGCTGGAATACAGTGAGCAGTTCTTC,CASSVLEYSEQFF
.,TRBJ2-5,TRBV18,.,TGTGCCAGCTCTCAGAAAGGGGGCCAAGAGACCCAGTACTTC,CASSQKGGQETQYF
.,TRBJ2-4,TRBV3-1/TRBV3-2,few,TGTGCCAGCAGCCAGCGAGGGCTAGCCTTAGCCAAAAACATTCAGTACTTC,CASSQRGLALAKNIQYF
.,TRBJ1-4,TRBV5-4,.,TGTGCCAGCAGCTCGATGACTGACCCGGGTGAAAAACTGTTTTTT,CASSSMTDPGEKLFF
.,TRBJ1-2,TRBV5-6,few,TGTGCCAGCAGATTGGAGACTCTCTATGGCTACACCTTC,CASRLETLYGYTF
TRBD2,TRBJ2-3,TRBV7-6,.,TGTGCCACCGGGACTAGCGGGGGGGCCTCAGATACGCAGTATTTT,CATGTSGGASDTQYF
.,TRBJ2-7,TRBV7-9,.,TGTGCCAGCAGCCGACAGGAGGACTACGAGCAGTACTTC,CASSRQEDYEQYF
TRBD2,TRBJ2-3,TRBV6-6,.,TGTGCCAGCAGTTTAAGCGGGGGTACCAGCACAGATACGCAGTATTTT,CASSLSGGTSTDTQYF
TRBD1,TRBJ2-7,TRBV18,.,TGTGCCAGCTCACCGGGACAGACATTCTACGAGCAGTACTTC,CASSPGQTFYEQYF
.,TRBJ2-5,TRBV4-2,.,TGTGCCAGCAGCCAAGCCGGGGAAGAGACCCAGTACTTC,CASSQAGEETQYF
.,TRBJ1-1,TRBV6-5,.,TGTGCCAGCACTCCACTAGGGGGGAACACTGAAGCTTTCTTT,CASTPLGGNTEAFF
.,TRBJ1-6,TRBV7-9,.,TGTGCCAGCAGCTTCCCTCGGGGGTTGTATTCACCCCTCCACTTT,CASSFPRGLYSPLHF
.,TRBJ2-6,TRBV5-1,.,TGCGCCAGCAGCTTGGGGTCCGCAGTTGCTGGGGCCAACGTCCTGACTTTC,CASSLGSAVAGANVLTF
.,TRBJ1-2,TRBV19,.,TGTGCCAGTAGTATAAAGGGGACTTTCTATGGCTACACCTTC,CASSIKGTFYGYTF
.,TRBJ1-1,TRBV2,.,TGTGCCAGCAGTGTGCGGGGGATCACTGAAGCTTTCTTT,CASSVRGITEAFF
.,TRBJ1-2,TRBV10-3,.,TGTGCCATCAGTGAGTCCTTTTCACAGATGCTAAACTATGGCTACACCTTC,CAISESFSQMLNYGYTF
.,TRBJ1-2,TRBV24-1,.,TGTGCCACCAGCCTGGGCGCCGGCTATGGCTACACCTTC,CATSLGAGYGYTF
TRBD1,TRBJ1-6,TRBV6-1,.,TGTGCCAGCAGTGAAGGACAGGGGGGTAATTCACCCCTCCACTTT,CASSEGQGGNSPLHF
.,TRBJ2-7,TRBV25-1,.,TGTGCCAGCAGTGGAACTAGCTCGAGGGAGCAGTACTTC,CASSGTSSREQYF
.,TRBJ1-5,TRBV30,.,TGTGCCTGGGGCCGAGGACTTCCCAATCAGCCCCAGCATTTT,CAWGRGLPNQPQHF
.,TRBJ2-3,TRBV12-3/TRBV12-4,.,TGTGCCAGCAGTCCCGGGGGTACGCAGTATTTT,CASSPGGTQYF
.,TRBJ1-1,TRBV7-9,.,TGTGCCAGCAGCTACGGACAGACGAACACTGAAGCTTTCTTT,CASSYGQTNTEAFF
.,TRBJ1-4,TRBV5-6,.,TGTGCCAGCAGCTTGATGGGGCGAAGGGAAGAAAAACTGTTTTTT,CASSLMGRREEKLFF
.,TRBJ2-3,TRBV9,.,TGTGCCAGCAGCGGAGGGATTGGGTATACGCAGTATTTT,CASSGGIGYTQYF
.,TRBJ2-3,TRBV2,few,TGTGCCAGCAGTGAATTTAAAGATACGCAGTATTTT,CASSEFKDTQYF